This is a list of T cell receptor beta chains from one sample in a study of blood T cell repertoires in COVID-19. Only in-frame clones appear in the TCRdb table, and some are missing; sequencing was by immunoSEQ multiplex PCR. The sample includes 45,000 to 55,000 clones, around 84% of them seen just once. The sequencing sample was made of peripheral blood. The source of these receptors is a man aged 65 to 79 with active COVID-19. CDR3s include the opening cysteine and the closing phenylalanine or tryptophan. The listing skips clone size in some rows; elsewhere it reads once, few, many or a size class.

V gene	J gene	CDR3 length	clone size	CDR3 protein
TRBV13	TRBJ2-5	17	-	CASSPPAGERTQETQYF
TRBV5-6	TRBJ1-2	15	-	CASSLPGTGSYGYTF
TRBV18	TRBJ1-2	16	-	CASSPDGQAPNYGYTF
TRBV5-1	TRBJ2-2	18	-	CASSFSGTTATITGELFF
TRBV29-1	TRBJ1-1	12	-	CSVDRGITEAFF
TRBV6-6	TRBJ2-7	14	few	CASSTRTGIYEQYF
TRBV19	TRBJ1-6	16	-	CASTPPLPGSNSPLHF
TRBV12-3/TRBV12-4	TRBJ2-1	11	-	CASSFLNEQFF
TRBV20-1	TRBJ2-7	13	-	CSASTVPSYEQYF
TRBV5-4	TRBJ1-1	15	-	CASSPLQGVNTEAFF
TRBV11-2	TRBJ1-1	13	few	CASSSPGFAEAFF
TRBV29-1	TRBJ2-1	13	-	CSVEDNPGNEQFF
TRBV19	TRBJ2-1	11	-	CASIRSNEQFF
TRBV5-1	TRBJ2-1	19	once	CASSAGLAGAREPYNEQFF
TRBV15	TRBJ2-5	16	once	CATSNTPSDREETQYF
TRBV11-2	TRBJ2-7	14	-	CASSFRLAGHEQYF
TRBV6-5	TRBJ2-7	14	-	CASSSGTSIYEQYF
TRBV19	TRBJ2-2	16	-	CASSLSRGSDTGELFF
TRBV18	TRBJ1-1	13	-	CASSPAVNTEAFF
TRBV2	TRBJ2-7	14	-	CASSSTGAPLEQYF
TRBV11-3	TRBJ2-1	15	-	CASSLEIDSYNEQFF
TRBV19	TRBJ2-5	15	-	CASSIAGWSMETQYF
TRBV7-2	TRBJ2-3	13	-	CASSGQVTDTQYF
TRBV29-1	TRBJ1-2	12	-	CSVVRGGYGYTF
TRBV6-5	TRBJ2-1	13	-	CASSPIVTGGEFF
TRBV14	TRBJ2-3	13	-	CASSLHRAATQYF
TRBV3-1/TRBV3-2	TRBJ2-2	16	-	CASSHSGGGIPGELFF
TRBV19	TRBJ2-7	13	-	CASSIRTGYEQYF
TRBV5-1	TRBJ2-7	15	-	CASSPGQGTSYEQYF
TRBV3-1/TRBV3-2	TRBJ1-3	18	-	CASSRTRGRGTPGNTIYF
TRBV7-6	TRBJ1-1	15	-	CASSSPGTGIAEAFF
TRBV5-1	TRBJ1-4	14	-	CASSLGATNEKLFF
TRBV7-3	TRBJ1-1	12	-	CASSQGGTEAFF
TRBV7-8	TRBJ1-2	15	-	CASSPRDRAMDGYTF
TRBV6-5	TRBJ1-6	15	-	CASSYLGQGDSPLHF
TRBV18	TRBJ2-2	15	-	CASSPSVLGTGELFF
TRBV11-3	TRBJ2-3	14	-	CASSSVSSTDTQYF
TRBV4-3	TRBJ1-6	14	-	CASSQAWSNSPLHF
TRBV24-1	TRBJ2-5	13	-	CATSEGQQGTQYF
TRBV18	TRBJ2-7	14	-	CASSPGGGSYEQYF
TRBV7-9	TRBJ1-1	13	-	CASSINQDTEAFF
TRBV29-1	TRBJ1-1	14	-	CSVDPTGANTEAFF
TRBV6-1	TRBJ2-5	15	-	CASSEGRGLRETQYF
TRBV19	TRBJ1-1	14	few	CASRRTGVNTEAFF
TRBV10-2	TRBJ2-2	15	-	CASRLAGAYTGELFF